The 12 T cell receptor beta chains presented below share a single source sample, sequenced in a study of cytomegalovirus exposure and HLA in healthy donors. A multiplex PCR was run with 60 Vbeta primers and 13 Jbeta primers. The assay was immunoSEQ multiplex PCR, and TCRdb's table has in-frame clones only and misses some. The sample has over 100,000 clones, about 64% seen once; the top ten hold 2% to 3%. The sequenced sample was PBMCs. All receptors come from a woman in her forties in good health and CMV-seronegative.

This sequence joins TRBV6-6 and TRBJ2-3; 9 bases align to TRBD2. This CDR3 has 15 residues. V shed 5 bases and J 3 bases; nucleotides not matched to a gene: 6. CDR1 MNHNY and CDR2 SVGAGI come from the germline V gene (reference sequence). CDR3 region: CASSPAGGPTDTQYF. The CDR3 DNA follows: TGTGCCAGCAGTCCAGCGGGGGGTCCGACAGATACGCAGTATTTT.

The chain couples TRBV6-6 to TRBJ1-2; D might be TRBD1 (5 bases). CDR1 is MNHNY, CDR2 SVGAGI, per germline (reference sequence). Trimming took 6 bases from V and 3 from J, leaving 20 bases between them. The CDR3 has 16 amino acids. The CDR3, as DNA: TGTGCCAGCAGGATACAGGACCCCTACGGAGACTATGGCTACACCTTC. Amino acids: CASRIQDPYGDYGYTF.

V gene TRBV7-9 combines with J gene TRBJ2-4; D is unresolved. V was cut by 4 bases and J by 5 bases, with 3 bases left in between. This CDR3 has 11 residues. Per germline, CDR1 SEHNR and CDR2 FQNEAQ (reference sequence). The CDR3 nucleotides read TGTGCCAGCAGCTCTGAAAACATTCAGTACTTC. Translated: CASSSENIQYF. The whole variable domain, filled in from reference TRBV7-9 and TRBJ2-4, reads DTGVSQNPRHKITKRGQNVTFRCDPISEHNRLYWYRQTLGQGPEFLTYFQNEAQLEKSRLLSDRFSAERPKGSFSTLEIQRTEQGDSAMYLCASSSENIQYFGAGTRLSVL.

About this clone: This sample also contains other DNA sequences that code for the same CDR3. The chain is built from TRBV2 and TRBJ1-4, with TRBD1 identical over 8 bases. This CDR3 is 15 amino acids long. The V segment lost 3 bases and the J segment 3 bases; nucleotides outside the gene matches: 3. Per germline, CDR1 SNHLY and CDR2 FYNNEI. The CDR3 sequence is CASSDRGRANEKLFF. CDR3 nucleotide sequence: TGTGCCAGCAGTGACAGGGGGCGGGCTAATGAAAAACTGTTTTTT.

The CDR3 protein is CSTKGDTEAFF. CDR3 nucleotides: TGCAGTACTAAAGGGGACACTGAAGCTTTCTTT. The J gene is TRBJ1-1, the V gene TRBV20-1; a weak D match, TRBD1 (5 bases). The germline gives CDR1 DFQATT, CDR2 SNEGSKA (reference sequence). V shed 8 bases and J shed 3 bases, with 10 bases lying between them. This CDR3 is 11 amino acids long.

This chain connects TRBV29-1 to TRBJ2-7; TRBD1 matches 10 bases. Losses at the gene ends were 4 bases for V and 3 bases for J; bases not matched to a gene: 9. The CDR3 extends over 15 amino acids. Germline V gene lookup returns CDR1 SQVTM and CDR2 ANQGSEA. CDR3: CSVAPGTGVGYEQYF. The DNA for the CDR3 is TGCAGCGTTGCCCCCGGGACAGGGGTGGGCTACGAGCAGTACTTC.

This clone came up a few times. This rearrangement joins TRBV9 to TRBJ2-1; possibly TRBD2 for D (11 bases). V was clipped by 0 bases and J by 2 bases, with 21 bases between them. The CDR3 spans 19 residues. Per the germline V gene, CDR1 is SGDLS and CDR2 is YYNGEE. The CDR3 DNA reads TGTGCCAGCAGCGTAGGCGGACAGGGGGGACTAGCGGCCTACAATGAGCAGTTCTTC. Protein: CASSVGGQGGLAAYNEQFF.

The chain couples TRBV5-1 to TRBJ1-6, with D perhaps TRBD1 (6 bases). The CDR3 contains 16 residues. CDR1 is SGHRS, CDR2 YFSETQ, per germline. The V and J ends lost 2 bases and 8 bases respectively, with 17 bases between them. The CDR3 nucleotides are TGCGCCAGCAGCTTAGGGCTACAGGGCCCCCATTCACCCCTCCACTTT. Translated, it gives CASSLGLQGPHSPLHF.

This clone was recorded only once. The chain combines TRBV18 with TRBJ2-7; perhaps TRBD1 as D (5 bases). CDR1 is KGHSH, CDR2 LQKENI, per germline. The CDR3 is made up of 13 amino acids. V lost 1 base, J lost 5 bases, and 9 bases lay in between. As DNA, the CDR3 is TGTGCCAGCTCACCACGGGGCAGCCACGAGCAGTACTTC. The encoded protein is CASSPRGSHEQYF.

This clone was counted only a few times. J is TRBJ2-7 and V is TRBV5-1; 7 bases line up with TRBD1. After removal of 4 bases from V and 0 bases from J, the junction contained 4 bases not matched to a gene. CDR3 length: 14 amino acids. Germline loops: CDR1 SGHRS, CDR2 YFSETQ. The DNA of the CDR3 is TGCGCCAGCAGCACCGGGACAGCCTCCTACGAGCAGTACTTC. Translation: CASSTGTASYEQYF.

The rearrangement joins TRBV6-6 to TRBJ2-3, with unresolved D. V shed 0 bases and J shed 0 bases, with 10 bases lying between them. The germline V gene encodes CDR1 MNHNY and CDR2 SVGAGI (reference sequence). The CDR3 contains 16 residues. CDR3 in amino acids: CASSYSGRKSTDTQYF. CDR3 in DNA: TGTGCCAGCAGTTACTCGGGCCGTAAGAGCACAGATACGCAGTATTTT.

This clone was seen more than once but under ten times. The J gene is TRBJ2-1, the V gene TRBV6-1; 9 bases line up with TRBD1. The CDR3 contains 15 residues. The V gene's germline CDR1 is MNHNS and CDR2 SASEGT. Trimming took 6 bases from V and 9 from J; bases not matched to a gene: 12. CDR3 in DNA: TGTGCCAGCAGACCTCCGGGACAGGGACCTACTGAGCAGTTCTTC. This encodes CASRPPGQGPTEQFF.